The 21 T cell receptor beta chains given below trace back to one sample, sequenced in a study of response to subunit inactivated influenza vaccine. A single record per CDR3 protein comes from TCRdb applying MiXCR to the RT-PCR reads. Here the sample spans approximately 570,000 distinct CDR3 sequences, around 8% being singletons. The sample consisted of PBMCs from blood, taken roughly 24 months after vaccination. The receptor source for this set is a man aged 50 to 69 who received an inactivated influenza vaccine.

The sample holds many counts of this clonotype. The CDR3 is CASSPLLAANEQFF. The CDR3, as DNA: TGTGCCAGCAGCCCCCTCCTAGCGGCCAATGAGCAGTTCTTC. The V gene is TRBV12-3 or TRBV12-4, the J gene TRBJ2-1, with 7 bases lining up with TRBD2. The CDR3 spans 14 residues. V shed 6 bases and J 6 bases; nucleotides not matched to a gene: 8.

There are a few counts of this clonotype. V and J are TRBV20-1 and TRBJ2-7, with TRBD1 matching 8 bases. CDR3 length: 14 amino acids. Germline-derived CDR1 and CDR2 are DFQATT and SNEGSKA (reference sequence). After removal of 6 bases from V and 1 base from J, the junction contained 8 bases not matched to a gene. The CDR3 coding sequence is TGCAGTGCAATACCGGGACAGGTATCCTACGAGCAGTACTTC. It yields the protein CSAIPGQVSYEQYF.

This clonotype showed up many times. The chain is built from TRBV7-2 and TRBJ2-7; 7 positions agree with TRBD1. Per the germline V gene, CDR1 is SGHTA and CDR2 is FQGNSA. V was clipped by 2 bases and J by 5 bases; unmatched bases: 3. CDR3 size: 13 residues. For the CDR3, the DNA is TGTGCCAGCAGCTTAAGCCAGGGGGACGAGCAGTACTTC. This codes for CASSLSQGDEQYF.

The CDR3 sequence: CAWAFNWGGETQYF. In DNA form, the CDR3 reads TGTGCCTGGGCTTTTAATTGGGGAGGGGAGACCCAGTACTTC. The V call is TRBV30, the J call TRBJ2-5; 7 bases are a match to TRBD2. Germline V lookup: CDR1 GTSNPN, CDR2 SVGIG (reference sequence). The trim removed 5 bases at V and 5 bases at J, leaving 11 bases unmatched. The CDR3 loop spans 14 amino acids.

The CDR3 DNA follows: TGTGCCAGCAGTTGGTCGAGCGGGGGTTCCTACGAGCAGTACTTC. Protein sequence: CASSWSSGGSYEQYF. The V and J genes are TRBV12-3 or TRBV12-4 and TRBJ2-7, with 8 bases fitting TRBD2. Trimming cost V 4 bases and J 1 base; bases outside gene matches: 6. The CDR3 consists of 15 residues.

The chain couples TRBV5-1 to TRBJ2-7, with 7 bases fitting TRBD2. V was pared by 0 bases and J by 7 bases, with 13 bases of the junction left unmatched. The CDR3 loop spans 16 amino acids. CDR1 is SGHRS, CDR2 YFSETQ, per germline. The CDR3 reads CASSLAYGGRVKEQYF. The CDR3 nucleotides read TGCGCCAGCAGCTTGGCCTATGGCGGGAGAGTCAAGGAGCAGTACTTC.

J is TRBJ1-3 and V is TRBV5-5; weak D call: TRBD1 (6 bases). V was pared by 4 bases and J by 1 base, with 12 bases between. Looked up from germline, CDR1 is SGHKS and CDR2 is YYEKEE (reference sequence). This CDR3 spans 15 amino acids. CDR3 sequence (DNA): TGTGCCAGCAGCCCAGGACAGCAATCTGGAAACACCATATATTTT. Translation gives CASSPGQQSGNTIYF.

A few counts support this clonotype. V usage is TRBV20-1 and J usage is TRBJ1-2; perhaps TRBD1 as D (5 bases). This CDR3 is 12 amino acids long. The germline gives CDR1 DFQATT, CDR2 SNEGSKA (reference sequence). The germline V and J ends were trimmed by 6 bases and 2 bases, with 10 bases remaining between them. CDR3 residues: CSAAGHNYGYTF. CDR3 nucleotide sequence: TGCAGTGCAGCAGGACACAACTATGGCTACACCTTC.

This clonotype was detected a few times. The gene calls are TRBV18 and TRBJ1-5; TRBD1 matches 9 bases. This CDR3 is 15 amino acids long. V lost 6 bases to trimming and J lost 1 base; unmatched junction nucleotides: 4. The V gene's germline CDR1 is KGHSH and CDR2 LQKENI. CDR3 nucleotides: TGTGCCAGCTCGGGGACAGGGTCGAGCAATCAGCCCCAGCATTTT. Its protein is CASSGTGSSNQPQHF.

CDR3 nucleotides: TGTGCCAGCAGTTGGACAGAAGTGAACACTGAAGCTTTCTTT. Protein: CASSWTEVNTEAFF. The chain employs TRBV12-3 or TRBV12-4 and TRBJ1-1; D possibly corresponds to TRBD1 (6 bases). Trimming removed 4 bases at V and 0 bases at J, with 9 bases between. The CDR3 runs 14 residues.

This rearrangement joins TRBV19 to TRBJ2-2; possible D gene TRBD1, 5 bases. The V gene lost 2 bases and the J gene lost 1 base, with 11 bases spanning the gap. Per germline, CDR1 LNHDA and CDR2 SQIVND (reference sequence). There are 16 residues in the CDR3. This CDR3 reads CASSIQGGRNTGELFF. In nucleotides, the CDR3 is TGTGCCAGTAGTATACAGGGTGGTCGGAACACCGGGGAGCTGTTTTTT.

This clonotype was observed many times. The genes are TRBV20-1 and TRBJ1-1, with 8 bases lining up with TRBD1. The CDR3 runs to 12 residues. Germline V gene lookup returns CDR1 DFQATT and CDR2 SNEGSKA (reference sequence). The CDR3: CSAGQGGTEAFF. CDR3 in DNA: TGCAGCGCCGGACAGGGAGGCACTGAAGCTTTCTTT.

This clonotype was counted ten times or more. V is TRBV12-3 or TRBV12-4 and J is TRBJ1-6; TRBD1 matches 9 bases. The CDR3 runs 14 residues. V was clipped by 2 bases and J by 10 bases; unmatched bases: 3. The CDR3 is CASSLTGGRSPLHF. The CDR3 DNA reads TGTGCCAGCAGTTTAACAGGGGGCCGGTCACCCCTCCACTTT.

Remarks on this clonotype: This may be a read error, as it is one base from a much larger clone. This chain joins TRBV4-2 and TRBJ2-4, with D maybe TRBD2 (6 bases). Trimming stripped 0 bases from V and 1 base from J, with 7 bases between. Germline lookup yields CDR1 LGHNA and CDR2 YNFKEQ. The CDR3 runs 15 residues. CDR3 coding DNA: TGTGCCAGCAGCCAAGAGGAGGGGGCCAAAAACATTCAGTACTTC. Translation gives CASSQEEGAKNIQYF.

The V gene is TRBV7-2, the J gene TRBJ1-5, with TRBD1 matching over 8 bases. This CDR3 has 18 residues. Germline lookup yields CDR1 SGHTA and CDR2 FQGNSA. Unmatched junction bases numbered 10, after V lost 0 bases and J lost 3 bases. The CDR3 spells CASSLAFSGRGPNQPQHF. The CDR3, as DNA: TGTGCCAGCAGCTTAGCGTTCTCGGGCAGGGGGCCCAATCAGCCCCAGCATTTT. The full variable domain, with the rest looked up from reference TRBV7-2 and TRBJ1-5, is GAGVSQSPSNKVTEKGKDVELRCDPISGHTALYWYRQSLGQGLEFLIYFQGNSAPDKSGLPSDRFSAERTGGSVSTLTIQRTQQEDSAVYLCASSLAFSGRGPNQPQHFGDGTRLSIL.

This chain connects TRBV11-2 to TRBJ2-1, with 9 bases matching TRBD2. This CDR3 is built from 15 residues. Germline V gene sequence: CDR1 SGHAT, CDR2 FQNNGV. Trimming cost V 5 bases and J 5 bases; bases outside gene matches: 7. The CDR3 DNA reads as TGTGCCAGCAGCCGTAGCGGGAGATACAACAATGAGCAGTTCTTC. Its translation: CASSRSGRYNNEQFF.

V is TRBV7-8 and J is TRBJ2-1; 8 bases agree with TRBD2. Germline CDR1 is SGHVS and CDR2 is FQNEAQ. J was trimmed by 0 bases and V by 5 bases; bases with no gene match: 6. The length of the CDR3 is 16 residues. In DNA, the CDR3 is TGTGCCAGCAGCGAGGTCAGCGGGAGCTCCTACAATGAGCAGTTCTTC. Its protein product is CASSEVSGSSYNEQFF.

The CDR3 nucleotides are TGTGCCAGCAGTGACAGGGCTGCAAACACCATATATTTT. This gives the protein CASSDRAANTIYF. The chain employs TRBV6-1 and TRBJ1-3, with D possibly matching TRBD1 (5 bases). Germline loops: CDR1 MNHNS, CDR2 SASEGT. The ends were cut back, 3 bases at V and 6 bases at J, with 9 bases in the middle. This CDR3 is built from 13 residues.

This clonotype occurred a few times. The CDR3 reads CASGDGVGYRELFF. The CDR3 DNA reads as TGTGCCAGCGGGGACGGGGTTGGATACCGGGAGCTGTTTTTT. V is TRBV12-3 or TRBV12-4 and J is TRBJ2-2; D is possibly TRBD1 or TRBD2 (5 bases each). Trimming took 8 bases from V and 9 from J, leaving 19 bases between them. The CDR3 runs to 14 residues.

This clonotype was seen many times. CDR3 residues: CASSQPRTGLGGELFF. The CDR3 bases are TGTGCCAGCAGCCAGCCCCGGACAGGATTAGGCGGGGAGCTGTTTTTT. The V and J genes are TRBV3-1 and TRBJ2-2, with 7 bases that match TRBD1. The CDR3 is 16 amino acids. Unmatched junction bases numbered 11, after V lost 3 bases and J lost 7 bases. Germline lookup yields CDR1 LGHDT and CDR2 YNNKEL (reference sequence).

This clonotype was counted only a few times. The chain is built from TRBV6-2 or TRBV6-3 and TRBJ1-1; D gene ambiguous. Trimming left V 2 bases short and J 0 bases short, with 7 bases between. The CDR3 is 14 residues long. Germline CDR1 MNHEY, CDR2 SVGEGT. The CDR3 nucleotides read TGTGCCAGCAGTTACAGCAGAATGAACACTGAAGCTTTCTTT. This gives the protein CASSYSRMNTEAFF.